The clone carrying this TCR beta chain was observed a handful of times. Its specificity is unknown. Deep-level assay runs were performed. The authors' processing: Without quality scores, immunoSEQ junctional reads could not be filtered like full-length reads. Sequencing used immunoSEQ multiplex PCR; TCRdb keeps in-frame clones, though not all of them. The D gene and trimming were derived from the DNA, and the V and J assignments and clone size from that table. The profile covers 2 million or so clones, with approximately 95% appearing a single time and 0.9% to 1.3% taken by the ten largest. Germline CDR1 and CDR2: SGHDT and YYEEEE. The CDR3 spans 14 residues. Trimming cost V 1 base and J 6 bases, with 14 bases left between them. Naive CD8 cells lacked CD45RO, underwent positive selection for CCR7 and left out terminally differentiated effector memory CD45RA+ cells. These data come from a study of shared clonotypes between healthy human individuals. Regarding the study as a whole: Shared clonotypes: roughly 4.5% naive CD4, 3% to 3.5% naive CD8, around 2.2% memory CD4, roughly 0.4% memory CD8. Clonotypes which were not shared had lower generation probabilities than clonotypes that all four donors shared.

Sequencing was carried out using naive CD8+ T cells sorted from blood. The chain employs TRBV5-6 and TRBJ2-7, with D perhaps TRBD2 (6 bases). The TCR originated in a man aged 18 to 35 in good health. CDR3 amino acids: CASSLLGSGGEQYF. The CDR3 coding sequence is TGTGCCAGCAGCTTGTTAGGTAGCGGTGGCGAGCAGTACTTC.